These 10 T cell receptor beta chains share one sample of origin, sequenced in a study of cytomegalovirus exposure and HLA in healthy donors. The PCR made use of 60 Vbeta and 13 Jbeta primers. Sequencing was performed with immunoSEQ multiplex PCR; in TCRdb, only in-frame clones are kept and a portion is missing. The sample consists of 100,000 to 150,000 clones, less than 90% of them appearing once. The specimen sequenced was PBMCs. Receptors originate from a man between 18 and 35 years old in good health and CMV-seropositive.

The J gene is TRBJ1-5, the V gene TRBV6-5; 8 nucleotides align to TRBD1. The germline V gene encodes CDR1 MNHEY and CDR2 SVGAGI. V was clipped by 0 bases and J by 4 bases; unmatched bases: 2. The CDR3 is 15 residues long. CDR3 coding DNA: TGTGCCAGCAGTTACTCGAGGACAGGGAATCAGCCCCAGCATTTT. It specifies CASSYSRTGNQPQHF.

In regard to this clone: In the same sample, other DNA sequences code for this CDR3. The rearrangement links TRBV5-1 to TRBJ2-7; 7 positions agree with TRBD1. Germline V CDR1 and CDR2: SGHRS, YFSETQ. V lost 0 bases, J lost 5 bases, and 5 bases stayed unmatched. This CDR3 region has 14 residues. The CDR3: CASSLGRGSHEQYF. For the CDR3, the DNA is TGCGCCAGCAGCTTGGGCAGGGGGTCCCACGAGCAGTACTTC.

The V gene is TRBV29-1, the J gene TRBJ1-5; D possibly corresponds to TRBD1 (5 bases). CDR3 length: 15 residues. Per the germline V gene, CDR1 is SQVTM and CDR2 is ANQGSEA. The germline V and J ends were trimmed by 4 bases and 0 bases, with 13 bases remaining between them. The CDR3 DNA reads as TGCAGCGTTGGTTTGACAGCAGATAGCAATCAGCCCCAGCATTTT. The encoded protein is CSVGLTADSNQPQHF.

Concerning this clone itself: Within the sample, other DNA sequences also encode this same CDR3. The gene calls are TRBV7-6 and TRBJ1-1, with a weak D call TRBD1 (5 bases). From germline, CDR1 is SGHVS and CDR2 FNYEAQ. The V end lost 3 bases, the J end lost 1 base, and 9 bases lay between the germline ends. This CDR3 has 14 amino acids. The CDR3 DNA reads TGTGCCAGCAGCTTGGGCGGGGGGAACACTGAAGCTTTCTTT. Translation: CASSLGGGNTEAFF.

CDR3 in DNA: TGTGCCAGCAGCCAAACCGGGACTGAGTACGAGCAGTACTTC. It is translated as CASSQTGTEYEQYF. The chain uses TRBV14 and TRBJ2-7; weak D call: TRBD2 (6 bases). The V gene lost 2 bases and the J gene lost 4 bases, with 12 bases spanning the gap. In germline, CDR1 is SGHDN, CDR2 FVKESK. The CDR3 extends over 14 amino acids. The variable domain in full, completed from reference TRBV14 and TRBJ2-7, reads EAGVTQFPSHSVIEKGQTVTLRCDPISGHDNLYWYRRVMGKEIKFLLHFVKESKQDESGMPNNRFLAERTGGTYSTLKVQPAELEDSGVYFCASSQTGTEYEQYFGPGTRLTVT.

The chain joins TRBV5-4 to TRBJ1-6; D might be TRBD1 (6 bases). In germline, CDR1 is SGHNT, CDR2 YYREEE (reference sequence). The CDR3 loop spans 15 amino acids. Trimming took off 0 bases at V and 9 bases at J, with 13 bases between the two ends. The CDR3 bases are TGTGCCAGCAGCTTGGGGGGGGGCGCCGGTTCACCCCTCCACTTT. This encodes CASSLGGGAGSPLHF.

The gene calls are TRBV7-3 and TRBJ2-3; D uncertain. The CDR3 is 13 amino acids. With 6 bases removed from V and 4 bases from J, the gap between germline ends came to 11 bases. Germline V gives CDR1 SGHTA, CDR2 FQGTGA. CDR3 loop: CASRGSEADTQYF. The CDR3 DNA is TGTGCCAGCAGAGGCAGCGAGGCAGATACGCAGTATTTT.

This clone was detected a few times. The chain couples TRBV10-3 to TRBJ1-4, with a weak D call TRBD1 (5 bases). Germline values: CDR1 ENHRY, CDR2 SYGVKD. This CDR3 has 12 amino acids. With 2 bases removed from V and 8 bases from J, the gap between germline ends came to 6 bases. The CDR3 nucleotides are TGTGCCATCAGTGAGGGGGGGGAAAAACTGTTTTTT. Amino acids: CAISEGGEKLFF.

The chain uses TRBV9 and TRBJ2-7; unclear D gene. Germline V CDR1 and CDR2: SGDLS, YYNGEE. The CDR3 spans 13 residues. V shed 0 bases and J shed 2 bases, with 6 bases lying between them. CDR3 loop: CASSVGPAYEQYF. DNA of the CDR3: TGTGCCAGCAGCGTAGGGCCAGCCTACGAGCAGTACTTC.

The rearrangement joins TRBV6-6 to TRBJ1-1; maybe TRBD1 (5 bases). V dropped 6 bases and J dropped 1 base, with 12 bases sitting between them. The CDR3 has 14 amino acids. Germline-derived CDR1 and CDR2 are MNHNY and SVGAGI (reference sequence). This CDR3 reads CASRGLVSNTEAFF. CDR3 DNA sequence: TGTGCCAGCAGGGGACTCGTCTCGAACACTGAAGCTTTCTTT.